The present entry profiles one TCR beta chain with its context. It was during active infection that Seattle patients were enrolled and then longitudinally followed. CDR3 size: 14 residues. The V gene's germline CDR1 is MNHEY and CDR2 SVGAGI. The V gene lost 5 bases and the J gene lost 4 bases, with 12 bases spanning the gap. The sample is drawn from a study of blood T cell repertoires in COVID-19. The wider study: COVID-19 samples from acute and convalescent phases originated in the United States, Italy and Spain. The analysed material was cDNA or gDNA that came from T cells, B-cell-depleted T cells, or PBMCs.

In the authors' methods: Estimates of nucleated cell counts were drawn from the amplification of reference gene primers. Method: immunoSEQ multiplex PCR; TCRdb's copy keeps in-frame clones and lacks some. V and J calls and clone size are as listed in that table; D and trimming were resolved from the DNA. The sample has 220,000 or so clones; 86% are singletons. The clonotype was recovered from a woman aged 50 to 60 with COVID-19, enrolled during active disease. Sequenced sample: peripheral blood. The chain employs TRBV6-5 and TRBJ1-3; a weak D match, TRBD1 (6 bases). The DNA of the CDR3 is TGTGCCAGCAGTCCCAGGGGCACAGGAAACACCATATATTTT. The encoded protein is CASSPRGTGNTIYF.